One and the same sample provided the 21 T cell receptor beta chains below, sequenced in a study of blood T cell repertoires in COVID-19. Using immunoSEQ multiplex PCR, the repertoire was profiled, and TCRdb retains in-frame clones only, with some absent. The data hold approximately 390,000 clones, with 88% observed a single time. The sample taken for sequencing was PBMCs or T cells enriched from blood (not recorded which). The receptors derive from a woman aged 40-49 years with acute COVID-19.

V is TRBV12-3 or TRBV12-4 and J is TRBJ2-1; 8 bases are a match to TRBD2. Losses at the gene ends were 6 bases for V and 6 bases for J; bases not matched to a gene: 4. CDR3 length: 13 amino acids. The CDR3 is CASSPGLVNEQFF. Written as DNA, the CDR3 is TGTGCCAGCAGCCCGGGACTAGTCAATGAGCAGTTCTTC.

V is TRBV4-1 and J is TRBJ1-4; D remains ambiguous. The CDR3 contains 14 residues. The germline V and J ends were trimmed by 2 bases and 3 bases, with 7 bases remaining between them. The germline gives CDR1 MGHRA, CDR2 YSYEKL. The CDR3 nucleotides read TGCGCCAGCAGCCAACGGGGATCTAATGAAAAACTGTTTTTT. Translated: CASSQRGSNEKLFF.

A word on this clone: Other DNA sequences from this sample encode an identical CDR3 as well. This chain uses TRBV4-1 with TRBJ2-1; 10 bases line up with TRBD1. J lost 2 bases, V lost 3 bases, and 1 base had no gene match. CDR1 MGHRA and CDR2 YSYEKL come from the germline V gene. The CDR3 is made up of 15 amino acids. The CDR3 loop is CASSQGQGPYNEQFF. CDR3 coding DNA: TGCGCCAGCAGCCAGGGACAGGGGCCCTACAATGAGCAGTTCTTC.

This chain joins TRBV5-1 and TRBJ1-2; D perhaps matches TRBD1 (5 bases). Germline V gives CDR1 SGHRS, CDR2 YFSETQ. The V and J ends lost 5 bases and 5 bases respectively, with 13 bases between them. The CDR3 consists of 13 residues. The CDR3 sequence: CASRETELYGYTF. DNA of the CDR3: TGCGCCAGCAGAGAGACAGAACTGTATGGCTACACCTTC. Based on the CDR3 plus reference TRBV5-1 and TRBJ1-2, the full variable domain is KAGVTQTPRYLIKTRGQQVTLSCSPISGHRSVSWYQQTPGQGLQFLFEYFSETQRNKGNFPGRFSGRQFSNSRSEMNVSTLELGDSALYLCASRETELYGYTFGSGTRLTVV.

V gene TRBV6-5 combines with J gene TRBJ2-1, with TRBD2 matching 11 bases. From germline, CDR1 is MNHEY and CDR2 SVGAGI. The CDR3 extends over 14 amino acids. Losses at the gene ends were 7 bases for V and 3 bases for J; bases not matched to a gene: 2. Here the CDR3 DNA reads TGTGCCAGCAAGGGACTAGCGGACTACAATGAGCAGTTCTTC. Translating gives CASKGLADYNEQFF.

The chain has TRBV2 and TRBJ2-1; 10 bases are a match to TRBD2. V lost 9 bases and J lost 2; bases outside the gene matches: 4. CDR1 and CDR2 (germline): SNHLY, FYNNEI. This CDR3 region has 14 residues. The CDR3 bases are TGTGCCAGTGGACTAGCGGACGCCTACAATGAGCAGTTCTTC. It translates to CASGLADAYNEQFF.

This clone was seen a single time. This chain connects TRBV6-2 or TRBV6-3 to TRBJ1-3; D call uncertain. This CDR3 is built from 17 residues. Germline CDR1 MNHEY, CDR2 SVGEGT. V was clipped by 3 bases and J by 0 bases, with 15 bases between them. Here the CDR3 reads CASSYYTRSVSGNTIYF. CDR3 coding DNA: TGTGCCAGCAGTTATTACACACGTTCCGTCTCTGGAAACACCATATATTTT.

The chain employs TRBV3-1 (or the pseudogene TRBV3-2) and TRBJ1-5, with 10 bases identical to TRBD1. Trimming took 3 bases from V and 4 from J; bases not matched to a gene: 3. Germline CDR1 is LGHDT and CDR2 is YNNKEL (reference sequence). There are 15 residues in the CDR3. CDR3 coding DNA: TGTGCCAGCAGCCATGGGGACAGGGGAAATCAGCCCCAGCATTTT. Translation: CASSHGDRGNQPQHF.

Written as DNA, the CDR3 is TGTGCCAGCTCACCGAACAGGGAGGGCAAGTTCTTC. It yields the protein CASSPNREGKFF. The chain recombines TRBV18 with TRBJ2-1; tentatively, D is TRBD2 (7 bases). This CDR3 has 12 residues. Germline V gene data show CDR1 as KGHSH and CDR2 as LQKENI. The V and J ends lost 3 bases and 14 bases respectively, with 14 bases between them. The variable domain in full, completed from reference TRBV18 and TRBJ2-1, reads NAGVMQNPRHLVRRRGQEARLRCSPMKGHSHVYWYRQLPEEGLKFMVYLQKENIIDESGMPKERFSAEFPKEGPSILRIQQVVRGDSAAYFCASSPNREGKFFGPGTRLTVL.

For the CDR3, the DNA is TGTGCCAGCAGCTTAGGCGTCGGGGTCCCCTTCTATGGCTACACCTTC. It codes for CASSLGVGVPFYGYTF. This chain uses TRBV7-8 with TRBJ1-2; D is undetermined. This CDR3 contains 16 residues. Germline V gene sequence: CDR1 SGHVS, CDR2 FQNEAQ. V dropped 1 base and J dropped 4 bases, with 16 bases sitting between them.

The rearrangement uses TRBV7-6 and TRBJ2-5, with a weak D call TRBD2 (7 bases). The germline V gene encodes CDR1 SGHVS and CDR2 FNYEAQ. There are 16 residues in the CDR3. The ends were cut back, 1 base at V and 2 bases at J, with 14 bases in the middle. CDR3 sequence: CASSLGMRGPQETQYF. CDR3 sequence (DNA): TGTGCCAGCAGCTTAGGGATGCGGGGGCCTCAAGAGACCCAGTACTTC. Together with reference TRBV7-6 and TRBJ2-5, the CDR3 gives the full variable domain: GAGVSQSPRYKVTKRGQDVALRCDPISGHVSLYWYRQALGQGPEFLTYFNYEAQQDKSGLPNDRFSAERPEGSISTLTIQRTEQRDSAMYRCASSLGMRGPQETQYFGPGTRLLVL.

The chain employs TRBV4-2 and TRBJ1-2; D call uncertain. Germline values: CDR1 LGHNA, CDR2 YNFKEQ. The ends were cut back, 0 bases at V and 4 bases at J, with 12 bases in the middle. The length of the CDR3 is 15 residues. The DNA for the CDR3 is TGTGCCAGCAGCCAAGATAGGTCAGGAATCTATGGCTACACCTTC. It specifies CASSQDRSGIYGYTF.

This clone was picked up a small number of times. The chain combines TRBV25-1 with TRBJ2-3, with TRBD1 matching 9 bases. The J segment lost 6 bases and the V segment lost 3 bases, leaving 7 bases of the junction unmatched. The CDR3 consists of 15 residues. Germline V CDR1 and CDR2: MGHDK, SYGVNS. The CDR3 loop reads CASSEGQGGSDTQYF. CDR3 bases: TGTGCCAGCAGTGAGGGACAGGGAGGCTCGGATACGCAGTATTTT.

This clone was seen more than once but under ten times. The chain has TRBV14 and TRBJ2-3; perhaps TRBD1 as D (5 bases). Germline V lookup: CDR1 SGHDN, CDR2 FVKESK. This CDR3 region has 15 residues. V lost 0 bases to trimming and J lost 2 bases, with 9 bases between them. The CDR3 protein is CASSQDAGITDTQYF. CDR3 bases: TGTGCCAGCAGCCAAGACGCAGGGATCACAGATACGCAGTATTTT.

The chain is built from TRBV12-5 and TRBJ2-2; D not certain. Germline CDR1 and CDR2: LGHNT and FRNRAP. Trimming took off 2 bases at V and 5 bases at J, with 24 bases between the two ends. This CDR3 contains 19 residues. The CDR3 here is CASGLMIWRGSRTTGELFF. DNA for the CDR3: TGTGCTAGTGGTTTGATGATTTGGCGCGGCAGCAGAACAACCGGGGAGCTGTTTTTT.

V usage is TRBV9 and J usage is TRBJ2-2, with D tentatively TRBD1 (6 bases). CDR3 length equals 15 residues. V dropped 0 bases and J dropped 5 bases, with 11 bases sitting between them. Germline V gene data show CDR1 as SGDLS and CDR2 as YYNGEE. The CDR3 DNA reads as TGTGCCAGCAGCGTAGCTACAGGGTTAACCGGGGAGCTGTTTTTT. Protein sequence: CASSVATGLTGELFF.

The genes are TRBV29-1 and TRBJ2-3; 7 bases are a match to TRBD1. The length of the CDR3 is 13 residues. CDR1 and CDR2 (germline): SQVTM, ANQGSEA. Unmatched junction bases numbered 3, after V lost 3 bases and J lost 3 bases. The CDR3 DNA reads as TGCAGCGTTGAGTTCAGGGGGACAGATACGCAGTATTTT. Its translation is CSVEFRGTDTQYF.

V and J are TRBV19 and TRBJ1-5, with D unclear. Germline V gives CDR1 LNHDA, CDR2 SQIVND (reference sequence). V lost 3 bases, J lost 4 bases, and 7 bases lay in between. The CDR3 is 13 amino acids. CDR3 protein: CASSMGVNQPQHF. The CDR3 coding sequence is TGTGCCAGTAGTATGGGAGTGAATCAGCCCCAGCATTTT.

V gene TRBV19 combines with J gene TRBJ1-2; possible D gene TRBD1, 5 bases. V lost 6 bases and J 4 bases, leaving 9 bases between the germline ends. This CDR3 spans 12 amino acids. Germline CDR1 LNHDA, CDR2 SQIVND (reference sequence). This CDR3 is CASRQGGYGYTF. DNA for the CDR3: TGTGCCAGTAGGCAGGGTGGCTATGGCTACACCTTC.

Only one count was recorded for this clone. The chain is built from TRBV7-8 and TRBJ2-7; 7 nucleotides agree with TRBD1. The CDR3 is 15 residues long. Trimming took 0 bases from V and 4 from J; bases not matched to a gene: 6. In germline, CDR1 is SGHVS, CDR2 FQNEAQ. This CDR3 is CASSLAQGVTYEQYF. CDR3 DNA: TGTGCCAGCAGCTTAGCTCAGGGGGTTACGTACGAGCAGTACTTC.

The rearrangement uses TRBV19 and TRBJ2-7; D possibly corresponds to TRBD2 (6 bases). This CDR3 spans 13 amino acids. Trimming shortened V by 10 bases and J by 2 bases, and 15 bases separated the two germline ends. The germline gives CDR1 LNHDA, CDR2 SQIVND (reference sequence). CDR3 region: CATGTFPPYEQYF. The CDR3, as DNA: TGTGCCACCGGGACTTTCCCTCCCTACGAGCAGTACTTC.